Listed here are 23 T cell receptor beta chains from one sample, sequenced in a study of blood T cell repertoires in COVID-19. TCRdb's table, derived via immunoSEQ multiplex PCR, lists solely in-frame clones and lacks some. This table holds under 250,000 clones, around four fifths found once. Sequencing was carried out using peripheral blood. The receptors derive from a man aged 50-60 years with acute or convalescent COVID-19.

This clone has only one observation. This chain uses TRBV27 with TRBJ1-5, with D tentatively TRBD1 (6 bases). The CDR3 consists of 14 residues. CDR1 and CDR2 from the germline V gene are MNHEY and SMNVEV (reference sequence). V was shortened by 5 bases and J by 7 bases, with 15 bases between the two germline ends. The CDR3 here is CASSVDRWKQPQHF. As DNA, the CDR3 is TGTGCCAGCAGTGTCGACAGGTGGAAGCAGCCCCAGCATTTT.

The chain is built from TRBV27 and TRBJ1-6, with D possibly TRBD1 on 5 matching bases. V dropped 5 bases and J dropped 3 bases, with 11 bases sitting between them. Germline V CDR1 and CDR2: MNHEY, SMNVEV (reference sequence). The length of the CDR3 is 15 residues. The CDR3 DNA follows: TGTGCCAGCAGTCCGACAGATTTCTATAATTCACCCCTCCACTTT. The encoded protein is CASSPTDFYNSPLHF.

This clone came up once. One junction end does not reproduce the germline sequence, and a read error may be involved. The gene calls are TRBV5-1 and TRBJ2-1; D unclear. CDR1 SGHRS and CDR2 YFSETQ come from the germline V gene. The CDR3 length is 15 residues. The CDR3 loop reads CASSLSFNSNNEQFF. The CDR3 nucleotides read TGCGCCAGCAGCTTGTCTTTCAACTCCAACAATGAGCAGTTCTTC.

The chain recombines TRBV7-6 with TRBJ2-2, with D possibly being TRBD2 (5 bases). Germline V gene sequence: CDR1 SGHVS, CDR2 FNYEAQ. The CDR3 contains 18 residues. Trimming left V 5 bases short and J 3 bases short, with 22 bases between. In nucleotides, the CDR3 is TGTGCCAGCAGCCCAAGCCCTAGCACTCCTGATCACACCGGGGAGCTGTTTTTT. Its translation: CASSPSPSTPDHTGELFF.

The CDR3 sequence: CASSSTGLKDYGYTF. CDR3 DNA: TGTGCCAGCAGTTCCACAGGGCTTAAGGACTATGGCTACACCTTC. The chain is built from TRBV6-5 and TRBJ1-2; possibly TRBD1 for D (6 bases). Trimming stripped 4 bases from V and 3 bases from J, with 15 bases between. Looked up from germline, CDR1 is MNHEY and CDR2 is SVGAGI. The CDR3 extends over 15 amino acids.

This chain connects TRBV9 to TRBJ1-1; D is ambiguous. The germline V gene encodes CDR1 SGDLS and CDR2 YYNGEE. V dropped 3 bases and J dropped 2 bases, with 8 bases sitting between them. CDR3 length: 13 residues. The CDR3, as DNA: TGTGCCAGCAGCGCCGGGAGCAACACTGAAGCTTTCTTT. Protein sequence: CASSAGSNTEAFF.

This chain links TRBV2 with TRBJ1-5; 9 nucleotides align to TRBD1. Trimming took 7 bases from V and 6 from J; bases not matched to a gene: 10. The CDR3 is made up of 15 amino acids. Germline V gene data show CDR1 as SNHLY and CDR2 as FYNNEI. CDR3 sequence: CASKTGQGKGQPQHF. The CDR3 nucleotides read TGTGCCAGCAAGACCGGACAGGGGAAAGGTCAGCCCCAGCATTTT.

J is TRBJ1-2 and V is TRBV23-1, with D perhaps TRBD1 (5 bases). TRBV23-1 falls under the ORF class, with uncertain function. The CDR3 consists of 11 residues. The germline V and J ends were trimmed by 7 bases and 6 bases, with 9 bases remaining between them. CDR3 nucleotides: TGCGCCAGCACCAGGGTTGATGGCTACACCTTC. Protein: CASTRVDGYTF.

This chain uses TRBV24-1 with TRBJ2-7; 10 nucleotides align to TRBD2. The CDR3 sequence is 15 residues long. V was pared by 3 bases and J by 6 bases, with 7 bases of the junction left unmatched. CDR1 is KGHDR, CDR2 SFDVKD, per germline. CDR3 nucleotide sequence: TGTGCCACCAGTGATAGCGGGAGGGCCTATGCCGAGCAGTACTTC. It specifies CATSDSGRAYAEQYF.

The gene calls are TRBV11-3 and TRBJ2-7; 10 bases fit TRBD1. The CDR3 is 15 residues long. Unmatched junction bases numbered 10, after V lost 4 bases and J lost 7 bases. CDR1 and CDR2 from the germline V gene are SGHNT and YENEEA. CDR3 nucleotide sequence: TGTGCCAGCAGCTCCTACTTGGACAGGGGGTTTGAGCAGTACTTC. Amino acid sequence: CASSSYLDRGFEQYF.

The J gene is TRBJ2-1, the V gene TRBV7-8; TRBD2 is a possible D gene (5 bases). The CDR3 totals 16 residues. Trimming removed 2 bases at V and 0 bases at J, with 11 bases between. Per the germline V gene, CDR1 is SGHVS and CDR2 is FQNEAQ. CDR3 sequence reads: CASSLQDYDSYNEQFF. CDR3 in DNA: TGTGCCAGCAGCTTACAAGACTACGACTCCTACAATGAGCAGTTCTTC. The whole variable domain, filled in from reference TRBV7-8 and TRBJ2-1, reads GAGVSQSPRYKVAKRGQDVALRCDPISGHVSLFWYQQALGQGPEFLTYFQNEAQLDKSGLPSDRFFAERPEGSVSTLKIQRTQQEDSAVYLCASSLQDYDSYNEQFFGPGTRLTVL.

V usage is TRBV28 and J usage is TRBJ2-5, with unresolved D. CDR3 length: 15 amino acids. Trimming shortened V by 5 bases and J by 5 bases, and 18 bases separated the two germline ends. CDR1 and CDR2 from the germline V gene are MDHEN and SYDVKM. CDR3: CASSSEAHPGETQYF. The CDR3 region has the DNA TGTGCCAGCAGTAGTGAGGCACATCCTGGTGAGACCCAGTACTTC.

This chain uses TRBV5-1 with TRBJ1-2; 7 positions match TRBD1. The germline gives CDR1 SGHRS, CDR2 YFSETQ. V shed 5 bases and J 6 bases; nucleotides not matched to a gene: 7. The CDR3 sequence is 13 residues long. CDR3 loop: CASRLRTGNGYTF. CDR3 bases: TGCGCCAGCAGGCTCCGGACAGGTAATGGCTACACCTTC.

The chain employs TRBV9 and TRBJ1-2; 7 nucleotides align to TRBD1. The junction had 11 bases not matched to a gene; V was cut back by 4 bases and J by 2 bases. The CDR3 has 16 residues. CDR1 is SGDLS and CDR2 is YYNGEE in the germline V gene. The CDR3 protein is CASSPGGGQVNYGYTF. CDR3 nucleotides: TGTGCCAGCAGCCCCGGGGGAGGACAGGTCAACTATGGCTACACCTTC.

The chain links TRBV28 to TRBJ1-5, with 12 bases that match TRBD1. The CDR3 runs 16 residues. The junction had 10 bases not matched to a gene; V was cut back by 6 bases and J by 7 bases. The germline V gene encodes CDR1 MDHEN and CDR2 SYDVKM. This chain's CDR3 is CASRPVGQGAGQPQHF. The CDR3 nucleotides read TGTGCCAGCAGGCCTGTGGGACAGGGGGCAGGACAGCCCCAGCATTTT.

The chain joins TRBV6-5 to TRBJ2-3; weak D call: TRBD1 (6 bases). Germline lookup yields CDR1 MNHEY and CDR2 SVGAGI. The CDR3 spans 15 residues. V was cut by 6 bases and J by 1 base, with 14 bases left in between. In nucleotides, the CDR3 is TGTGCCAGCAGCTCCCCGACAGGCGGCACAGATACGCAGTATTTT. Protein sequence: CASSSPTGGTDTQYF.

DNA of the CDR3: TGTGCTAGTGGTTTAACCCCCTCCGGGACAAGAAATGGCTACACCTTC. Translation gives CASGLTPSGTRNGYTF. The J gene is TRBJ1-2, the V gene TRBV12-5, with a tentative D call TRBD1 (6 bases). This CDR3 comprises 16 residues. Germline V lookup: CDR1 LGHNT, CDR2 FRNRAP. V lost 3 bases to trimming and J lost 6 bases, with 20 bases between them.

The chain carries TRBV15 and TRBJ1-1, with 8 bases matching TRBD1. CDR3 length: 14 amino acids. In germline, CDR1 is LNHNV, CDR2 YYDKDF (reference sequence). The J segment lost 4 bases and the V segment lost 5 bases, leaving 6 bases of the junction unmatched. CDR3 nucleotides: TGTGCCACCAGCGGTGGGACAGGTGGCACTGAAGCTTTCTTT. Its protein is CATSGGTGGTEAFF.

V usage is TRBV2 and J usage is TRBJ2-7, with D uncertain. The V and J ends lost 7 bases and 0 bases respectively, with 28 bases between them. The germline CDR1 and CDR2 sequences are SNHLY and FYNNEI. The CDR3 consists of 19 residues. The CDR3 region has the DNA TGTGCCAGCACTCGCTCTAGAGTGGCCCGAAGCGCGAGCTCCTACGAGCAGTACTTC. Its translation is CASTRSRVARSASSYEQYF.

The rearrangement uses TRBV6-5 and TRBJ1-4, with 10 bases that match TRBD1. This CDR3 region has 13 residues. V lost 8 bases to trimming and J lost 7 bases; unmatched junction nucleotides: 4. CDR1 and CDR2 from the germline V gene are MNHEY and SVGAGI. The CDR3 spells CASGTGAGEKLFF. The CDR3 DNA follows: TGTGCCAGCGGGACAGGGGCCGGTGAAAAACTGTTTTTT.

This clone has only one observation. The chain links TRBV4-2 to TRBJ1-4, with TRBD1 as a possible D gene (6 bases). Per germline, CDR1 LGHNA and CDR2 YNFKEQ. The CDR3 loop spans 17 amino acids. Trimming pared 0 bases from V and 4 bases from J, leaving 15 bases between. The CDR3 DNA follows: TGTGCCAGCAGCCAAGAAGTCGGTACAGGGATTAATGAAAAACTGTTTTTT. Amino acid sequence: CASSQEVGTGINEKLFF.

This rearrangement joins TRBV12-5 to TRBJ1-4; TRBD1 might be the D (5 bases). The germline V and J ends were trimmed by 8 bases and 5 bases, with 15 bases remaining between them. The CDR3 is 14 residues long. Per the germline V gene, CDR1 is LGHNT and CDR2 is FRNRAP. The CDR3 sequence: CASTTGQGNEKLFF. The CDR3 nucleotides read TGTGCTAGTACCACTGGGCAGGGCAATGAAAAACTGTTTTTT.

This CDR3 is CASRATGPDNQPQHF. Here the CDR3 DNA reads TGTGCCAGCAGGGCGACAGGGCCGGACAATCAGCCCCAGCATTTT. This chain connects TRBV2 to TRBJ1-5; 7 bases line up with TRBD1. V shed 6 bases, J shed 3 bases, and the junction held 8 bases outside the gene matches. The CDR3 spans 15 residues. Per the germline V gene, CDR1 is SNHLY and CDR2 is FYNNEI.